This T cell receptor (beta chain) was sequenced in a study of T cells expressing NK-cell markers. Study at large: HCMV seropositivity characterized most of the eight sequenced donors, and seronegativity one.

This CDR3 contains 14 residues. Germline V gene lookup returns CDR1 LNHDA and CDR2 SQIVND (reference sequence). Points on this clonotype: Its antigen remains unknown.

Points from the study as a whole: In a handful of donors, these clonotypes also led the CD3+CD56-NKG2C+ fraction.

The authors generated TCR beta cDNA through 5'RACE template switching with UMIs. TCRdb re-called the 5' RACE reads and catalogs CDR3 proteins one per entry, DNA excluded. The sample spans 200,000 to 300,000 distinct CDR3 sequences; the ten largest clones claim around 4.2%. This TCR was recovered from a woman between 18 and 70 years old in good health. V gene TRBV19 combines with J gene TRBJ2-7; TCRdb returns TRBD1, unconfirmable since there is no DNA. The sample was blood T cells: a sorted CD56 or NKG2C T cell subset, CD4+ or CD8+ T cells, or bulk PBMC T cells (not recorded which). The CDR3 here is CASSTYRGGYEQYF.